Below, 31 T cell receptor beta chains from the same sample are listed, as sequenced in a study of vaccination effects on CD4 cells after COVID-19. Their antigens are not known. With the ViraFEST assay, the study expanded antigen-specific CD4+ T cells using viral peptide pools, then sequenced them. The culture ran for under eleven days, and then CD4+ T cells were isolated. Every participant took two doses of the BNT162b2 or mRNA-1273 vaccine. This table comes from immunoSEQ multiplex PCR, and its TCRdb copy is limited to in-frame clones, with some not included. The repertoire holds tens of thousands of clones, 78% seen once, with 1.5% to 2% in the top ten. Sequenced here: CD4+ T cells from PBMCs cultured with HCoV-OC43 spike peptides, sampled after COVID-19 vaccination. The sample's subset: HCoV-OC43 spike overlapping peptide pool stimulation. The receptors stem from a human donor who received a COVID-19 vaccine.

J is TRBJ1-5 and V is TRBV6-1; no firm D call. The V gene lost 1 base and the J gene lost 1 base, with 8 bases spanning the gap. Germline CDR1 is MNHNS and CDR2 is SASEGT. This CDR3 spans 15 amino acids. The CDR3 nucleotides are TGTGCCAGCAGTGAAGGGTTTCTGAGCAATCAGCCCCAGCATTTT. It translates to CASSEGFLSNQPQHF.

The chain has TRBV5-1 and TRBJ2-5; D not resolved. V was shortened by 1 base and J by 1 base, with 11 bases between the two germline ends. This CDR3 spans 15 amino acids. CDR1 is SGHRS, CDR2 YFSETQ, per germline. The CDR3 nucleotides read TGCGCCAGCAGCTTGCAGGTCACAGCCCAAGAGACCCAGTACTTC. The encoded protein is CASSLQVTAQETQYF.

V usage is TRBV7-8 and J usage is TRBJ1-5; possible D gene TRBD1, 5 bases. Trimming stripped 1 base from V and 0 bases from J, with 10 bases between. Germline V gene lookup returns CDR1 SGHVS and CDR2 FQNEAQ. There are 16 residues in the CDR3. CDR3 DNA sequence: TGTGCCAGCAGCTTAGTCACAGGTTTTAGCAATCAGCCCCAGCATTTT. This gives the protein CASSLVTGFSNQPQHF.

The chain couples TRBV6-2 or TRBV6-3 to TRBJ2-4; possibly TRBD2 for D (6 bases). In germline, CDR1 is MNHEY, CDR2 SVGEGT. Trimming left V 4 bases short and J 4 bases short, with 14 bases between. CDR3 length: 15 residues. The CDR3 sequence: CASSSAGTGKNIQYF. The CDR3 region has the DNA TGTGCCAGCAGTTCGGCCGGGACTGGAAAAAACATTCAGTACTTC.

CDR3 bases: TGCGCCAGCAGCTTGTCTCCCGGGACAGGAGACAATGAGCAGTTCTTC. It encodes CASSLSPGTGDNEQFF. The rearrangement uses TRBV5-1 and TRBJ2-1, with TRBD1 matching 8 bases. The CDR3 covers 16 residues. The V and J ends lost 1 base and 5 bases, in that order; junction bases with no gene match: 8. CDR1 is SGHRS and CDR2 is YFSETQ in the germline V gene.

As DNA, the CDR3 is TGTGCCAGCAGGGGACAGGGGTATCAGCCCCAGCATTTT. Protein sequence: CASRGQGYQPQHF. V and J are TRBV12-3 or TRBV12-4 and TRBJ1-5, with 10 bases lining up with TRBD1. Trimming at V came to 6 bases and at J to 5 bases, leaving 1 base not matched to a gene. The CDR3 extends over 13 amino acids.

The chain links TRBV19 to TRBJ2-5; D is undetermined. The CDR3 sequence is 14 residues long. Germline V CDR1 and CDR2: LNHDA, SQIVND (reference sequence). V was pared by 5 bases and J by 2 bases, with 12 bases between. CDR3 nucleotide sequence: TGTGCCAGTAGTCCCCGGACGATTCAAGAGACCCAGTACTTC. Amino acid sequence: CASSPRTIQETQYF.

V gene TRBV5-1 combines with J gene TRBJ2-1, with a possible D match to TRBD2 (6 bases). V gave up 2 bases and J gave up 10 bases, with 13 bases separating them. The germline V gene has CDR1 SGHRS and CDR2 YFSETQ. This CDR3 has 13 residues. For the CDR3, the DNA is TGCGCCAGCAGCTTCCCGGGGGACTCGGAGCAGTTCTTC. It encodes CASSFPGDSEQFF.

The chain employs TRBV6-1 and TRBJ1-2; no reliable D call. The germline gives CDR1 MNHNS, CDR2 SASEGT. Trimming cost V 2 bases and J 0 bases, with 7 bases left between them. CDR3 length: 14 residues. The CDR3 DNA reads TGTGCCAGCAGTGAATATGGAGCTAACTATGGCTACACCTTC. It codes for CASSEYGANYGYTF.

The chain carries TRBV5-5 and TRBJ1-4; 9 positions match TRBD1. Germline-derived CDR1 and CDR2 are SGHKS and YYEKEE (reference sequence). Germline trimming cut 0 bases from V and 8 bases from J; bases unmatched to any gene: 8. CDR3 length equals 16 residues. CDR3 coding DNA: TGTGCCAGCAGCTTGGGTAGGGACAGGGCGGAGGAAAAACTGTTTTTT. Translating it yields CASSLGRDRAEEKLFF.

V is TRBV12-3 or TRBV12-4 and J is TRBJ2-7; no clear D. The CDR3 is 12 residues long. The V end was cut by 3 bases, the J end by 7 bases, with 10 bases between. The CDR3 loop reads CASSFGEGEQYV. CDR3 bases: TGTGCCAGCAGTTTTGGCGAAGGTGAGCAGTACGTC.

The CDR3 sequence: CASSVDMGSYGYTF. DNA of the CDR3: TGTGCCAGCAGCGTAGATATGGGTTCCTATGGCTACACCTTC. The chain employs TRBV9 and TRBJ1-2, with no clear D. V gave up 0 bases and J gave up 4 bases, with 10 bases separating them. CDR1 SGDLS and CDR2 YYNGEE come from the germline V gene. This CDR3 region has 14 residues.

This rearrangement joins TRBV7-2 to TRBJ2-2; no clear D. Trimming removed 1 base at V and 5 bases at J, with 8 bases between. The CDR3 loop spans 14 amino acids. The germline gives CDR1 SGHTA, CDR2 FQGNSA. CDR3 nucleotide sequence: TGTGCCAGCAGCTTAGAGGCCTGGACCGGGGAGCTGTTTTTT. This codes for CASSLEAWTGELFF.

Only one count was recorded for this clone. This chain links TRBV5-5 with TRBJ1-3; D ambiguous. Germline-derived CDR1 and CDR2 are SGHKS and YYEKEE (reference sequence). The CDR3 has 13 residues. Trimming cost V 4 bases and J 2 bases, with 7 bases left between them. CDR3 protein: CASSPYTGNTIYF. The CDR3 coding sequence is TGTGCCAGCAGCCCGTATACTGGAAACACCATATATTTT.

This clone has only one observation. The sample contains more than one DNA sequence encoding this CDR3. The V call is TRBV29-1, the J call TRBJ2-3; no firm D call. The CDR3 sequence is 11 residues long. The germline gives CDR1 SQVTM, CDR2 ANQGSEA. V shed 5 bases and J shed 1 base, with 4 bases lying between them. The CDR3 spells CSVQGTDTQYF. CDR3 DNA: TGCAGCGTTCAAGGCACAGATACGCAGTATTTT.

This chain joins TRBV10-3 and TRBJ2-3; 11 positions match TRBD2. Germline CDR1 reads ENHRY; CDR2 reads SYGVKD. Trimming took 4 bases from V and 5 from J; bases not matched to a gene: 5. This CDR3 region has 15 residues. CDR3 nucleotides: TGTGCCATCAGTGTCCGGCTAGCGGGGGGAGATACGCAGTATTTT. This codes for CAISVRLAGGDTQYF.

The chain combines TRBV6-6 with TRBJ1-5, with D hard to call. Germline loops: CDR1 MNHNY, CDR2 SVGAGI (reference sequence). This CDR3 comprises 16 residues. V lost 2 bases and J lost 6, with 17 bases in between. For the CDR3, the DNA is TGTGCCAGCAGTTACAAGAGAGGACCCGGGAGTCAGCCCCAGCATTTT. This translates into CASSYKRGPGSQPQHF.

This sequence joins TRBV19 and TRBJ2-5, with a weak D call TRBD1 (5 bases). This CDR3 has 16 residues. Germline V lookup: CDR1 LNHDA, CDR2 SQIVND (reference sequence). Trimming removed 4 bases from V and 2 bases from J, with 17 bases in between. CDR3 amino acids: CASSRSSETVQETQYF. The CDR3 bases are TGTGCCAGTAGTAGATCGTCGGAGACAGTACAAGAGACCCAGTACTTC.

The CDR3 protein is CASSQSGQLHYGYTF. The DNA for the CDR3 is TGTGCCAGTAGCCAATCGGGACAGTTACACTATGGCTACACCTTC. The rearrangement uses TRBV19 and TRBJ1-2, with TRBD1 matching over 7 bases. The V gene's germline CDR1 is LNHDA and CDR2 SQIVND (reference sequence). This CDR3 is 15 amino acids long. With V trimmed by 6 bases and J by 3 bases, 10 bases remained unmatched.

The chain links TRBV5-1 to TRBJ2-3; TRBD2 matches at 9 bases. There are 17 residues in the CDR3. J gave up 5 bases and V 2 bases, and 12 bases lay outside the gene matches. The germline CDR1 and CDR2 sequences are SGHRS and YFSETQ. This CDR3 is CASSFRAGGVVGDTQYF. The DNA for the CDR3 is TGCGCCAGCAGCTTCCGGGCGGGGGGGGTCGTGGGAGATACGCAGTATTTT.

Concerning this clone: The junction does not match germline at one end; this may be a read error. The V call is TRBV6-6, the J call TRBJ2-2; D perhaps matches TRBD1 (6 bases). This CDR3 spans 13 amino acids. Per germline, CDR1 MNHNY and CDR2 SVGAGI (reference sequence). This CDR3 is CAARGPNTGELFF. The CDR3 coding sequence is TGCGCCGCCAGGGGCCCGAACACCGGGGAGCTGTTTTTT.

This chain uses TRBV30 with TRBJ1-1; D might be TRBD1 (6 bases). Trimming cost V 4 bases and J 0 bases, with 9 bases left between them. The CDR3 is made up of 13 amino acids. Looked up from germline, CDR1 is GTSNPN and CDR2 is SVGIG (reference sequence). CDR3 bases: TGTGCCTGGAAAGGACAGCTGAACACTGAAGCTTTCTTT. This sequence encodes CAWKGQLNTEAFF. The full variable domain, completed using reference TRBV30 and TRBJ1-1, is SQTIHQWPATLVQPVGSPLSLECTVEGTSNPNLYWYRQAAGRGLQLLFYSVGIGQISSEVPQNLSASRPQDRQFILSSKKLLLSDSGFYLCAWKGQLNTEAFFGQGTRLTVV.

This clone has more than one count but fewer than ten. V gene TRBV28 combines with J gene TRBJ1-1; D might be TRBD1 (6 bases). CDR1 is MDHEN, CDR2 SYDVKM, per germline. V shed 3 bases and J shed 4 bases, with 15 bases lying between them. The CDR3 totals 15 residues. The CDR3 region has the DNA TGTGCCAGCAGTTTGTCCGCGGGGGCGCTCACTGAAGCTTTCTTT. This translates into CASSLSAGALTEAFF.

The CDR3 sequence is CASSQTYDTQYF. The CDR3 DNA reads TGTGCCAGCAGCCAAACCTATGATACGCAGTATTTT. The chain combines TRBV3-1 (or the pseudogene TRBV3-2) with TRBJ2-3; D gene ambiguous. The length of the CDR3 is 12 residues. Trimming cost V 2 bases and J 6 bases, with 6 bases left between them. Germline V gene lookup returns CDR1 LGHDT and CDR2 YNNKEL (reference sequence).

V usage is TRBV2 and J usage is TRBJ1-1, with D uncertain. The CDR3 contains 11 residues. Germline values: CDR1 SNHLY, CDR2 FYNNEI. The V end lost 3 bases, the J end lost 3 bases, and 2 bases lay between the germline ends. In DNA form, the CDR3 reads TGTGCCAGCAGTGAGTACACTGAAGCTTTCTTT. Protein product: CASSEYTEAFF.

The CDR3 DNA follows: TGTGCCAGCTCACCAGGGCAGTTTCTCGACTATGGCTACACCTTC. This gives the protein CASSPGQFLDYGYTF. V and J are TRBV18 and TRBJ1-2; D call uncertain. The germline V and J ends were trimmed by 2 bases and 3 bases, with 13 bases remaining between them. CDR1 KGHSH and CDR2 LQKENI come from the germline V gene. The CDR3 loop spans 15 amino acids. Complete variable domain (other parts from reference TRBV18 and TRBJ1-2): NAGVMQNPRHLVRRRGQEARLRCSPMKGHSHVYWYRQLPEEGLKFMVYLQKENIIDESGMPKERFSAEFPKEGPSILRIQQVVRGDSAAYFCASSPGQFLDYGYTFGSGTRLTVV.

This chain connects TRBV6-6 to TRBJ2-1, with D possibly matching TRBD2 (5 bases). CDR3 length: 13 amino acids. The germline V gene has CDR1 MNHNY and CDR2 SVGAGI (reference sequence). The germline V and J ends were trimmed by 0 bases and 12 bases, with 12 bases remaining between them. Here the CDR3 reads CASSYSLASGQFF. The CDR3 coding sequence is TGTGCCAGCAGTTACTCTCTAGCCAGCGGGCAGTTCTTC.

CDR3 in amino acids: CASSSIGQGGFSAQHF. The CDR3 nucleotides read TGTGCCAGCAGTTCGATCGGACAGGGCGGATTCTCAGCCCAGCATTTT. This sequence joins TRBV6-5 and TRBJ1-5; TRBD1 agrees at 8 bases. The germline V gene encodes CDR1 MNHEY and CDR2 SVGAGI. V was clipped by 4 bases and J by 11 bases; unmatched bases: 16. The length of the CDR3 is 16 residues.

The chain couples TRBV28 to TRBJ1-6; D is ambiguous. V was pared by 2 bases and J by 1 base, with 9 bases between. Germline V gene lookup returns CDR1 MDHEN and CDR2 SYDVKM. The CDR3 is made up of 16 amino acids. CDR3 loop: CASSLIARSYNSPLHF. The CDR3 DNA sequence: TGTGCCAGCAGTTTAATTGCGCGGTCCTATAATTCACCCCTCCACTTT.

The chain carries TRBV7-3 and TRBJ2-2; the match to TRBD1 covers 8 bases. Germline CDR1 and CDR2: SGHTA and FQGTGA. Trimming took 3 bases from V and 7 from J; bases not matched to a gene: 7. The CDR3 spans 15 residues. The CDR3 here is CASSFEAGGVGELFF. The DNA of the CDR3 is TGTGCCAGCAGCTTTGAGGCAGGGGGCGTCGGGGAGCTGTTTTTT.

The V and J genes are TRBV7-8 and TRBJ1-5; D remains ambiguous. The germline gives CDR1 SGHVS, CDR2 FQNEAQ. The CDR3 runs 13 residues. Trimming took 3 bases from V and 2 from J, leaving 5 bases between them. The CDR3 region is CASSLWGNQPQHF. The DNA of the CDR3 is TGTGCCAGCAGCTTGTGGGGCAATCAGCCCCAGCATTTT.